Listed below are T cell receptor beta chains from one sample, sequenced in a study of blood T cell repertoires in COVID-19. Sequenced by immunoSEQ multiplex PCR; TCRdb stores in-frame clones only, minus some. Of approximately 260,000 clones in the sample, approximately 83% were seen once. What was sequenced was peripheral blood. The receptor set was obtained from a woman aged 70-85 years with acute or convalescent COVID-19. Both conserved end residues are part of each CDR3. The order of the fields is V gene, CDR3 protein.

v_call: TRBV6-5
cdr3_aa: CASRHTLGQETQYF

v_call: TRBV12-5
cdr3_aa: CASGLVRTSGANVLTF

v_call: TRBV7-8
cdr3_aa: CASSPLAGVRWQFF

v_call: TRBV7-2
cdr3_aa: CASSLGGEGPRTGELFF

v_call: TRBV14
cdr3_aa: CASSHGGAEAFF

v_call: TRBV6-5
cdr3_aa: CASSNGQGAEKLFF

v_call: TRBV5-6
cdr3_aa: CASSSRQQNYGYTF

v_call: TRBV30
cdr3_aa: CAWSPDRAYEQYF

v_call: TRBV20-1
cdr3_aa: CSAPTGNGYTF

v_call: TRBV19
cdr3_aa: CASSMGTSGTDTQYF

v_call: TRBV6-4
cdr3_aa: CASRTDRGNGYTF

v_call: TRBV12-3/TRBV12-4
cdr3_aa: CASLMGPGELFF

v_call: TRBV3-1/TRBV3-2
cdr3_aa: CASRWGESSGELFF

v_call: TRBV7-3
cdr3_aa: CASSQTGDTEAFF

v_call: TRBV5-1
cdr3_aa: CASSLERTGNDGSRNQPQHF

v_call: TRBV20-1
cdr3_aa: CSSRGVEQFF

v_call: TRBV29-1
cdr3_aa: CSGLGLDQETQYF

v_call: TRBV3-1/TRBV3-2
cdr3_aa: CASSQGGGAHEQYF